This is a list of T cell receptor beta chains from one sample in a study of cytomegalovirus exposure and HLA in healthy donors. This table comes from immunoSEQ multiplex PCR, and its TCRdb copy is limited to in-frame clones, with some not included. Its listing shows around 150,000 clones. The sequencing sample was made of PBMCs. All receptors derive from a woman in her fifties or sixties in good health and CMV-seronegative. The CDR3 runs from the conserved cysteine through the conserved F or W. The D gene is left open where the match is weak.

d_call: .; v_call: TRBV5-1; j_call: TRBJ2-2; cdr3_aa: CASTGTGELFF
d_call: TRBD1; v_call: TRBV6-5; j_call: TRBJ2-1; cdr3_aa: CASSYLGQMLDEQFF
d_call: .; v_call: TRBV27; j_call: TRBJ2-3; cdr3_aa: CASSGFSLTDTQYF
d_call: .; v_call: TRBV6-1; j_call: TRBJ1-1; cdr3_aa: CASSEGAHTEAFF
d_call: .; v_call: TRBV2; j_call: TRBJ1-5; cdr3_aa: CASSEAWGRNQPQHF
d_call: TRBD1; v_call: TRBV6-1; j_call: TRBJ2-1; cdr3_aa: CASRYPGQDYNEQFF
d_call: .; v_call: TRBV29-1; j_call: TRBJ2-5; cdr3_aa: CSVPPRWEESFETQYF
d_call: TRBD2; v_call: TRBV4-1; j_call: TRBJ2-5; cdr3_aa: CASSPERTSSETQYF
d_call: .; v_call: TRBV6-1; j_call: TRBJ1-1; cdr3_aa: CASIRSVTGNTEAFF
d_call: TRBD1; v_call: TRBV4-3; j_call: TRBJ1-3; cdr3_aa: CASSLNRGWSGNTIYF
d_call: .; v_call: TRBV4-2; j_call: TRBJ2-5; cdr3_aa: CASSQPGVQETQYF
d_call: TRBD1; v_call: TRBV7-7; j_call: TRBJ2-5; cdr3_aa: CASSFRDSFQETQYF
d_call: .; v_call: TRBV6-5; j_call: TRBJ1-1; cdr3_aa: CASQGLTLSKAFF
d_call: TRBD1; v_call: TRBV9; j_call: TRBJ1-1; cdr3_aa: CASSTTGENTEAFF
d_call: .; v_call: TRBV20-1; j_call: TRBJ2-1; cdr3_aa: CSATGNEQFF
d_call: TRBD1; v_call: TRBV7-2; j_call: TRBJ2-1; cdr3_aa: CASRRRTGSNEQFF
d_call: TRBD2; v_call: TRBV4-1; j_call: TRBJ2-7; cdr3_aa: CASSQLAGEAYEQYF
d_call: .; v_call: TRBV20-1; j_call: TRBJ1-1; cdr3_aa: CSVGTEAFF
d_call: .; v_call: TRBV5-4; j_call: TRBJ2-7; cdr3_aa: CASSLGGSSYEQYF
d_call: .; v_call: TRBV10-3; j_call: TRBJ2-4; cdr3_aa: CAISRVAKNIQYF
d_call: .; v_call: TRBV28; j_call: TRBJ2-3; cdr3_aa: CASSSTSPTAGSARDTQYF
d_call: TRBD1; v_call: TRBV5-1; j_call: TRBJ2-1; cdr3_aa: CASSSRTGGLNEQFF
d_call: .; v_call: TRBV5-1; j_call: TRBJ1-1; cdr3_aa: CASSLSDTEAFF
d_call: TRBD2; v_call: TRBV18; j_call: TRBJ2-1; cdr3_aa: CASSPPLAGAHNEQFF
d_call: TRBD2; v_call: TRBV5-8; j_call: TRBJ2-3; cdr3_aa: CASSLGAGASTDTQYF
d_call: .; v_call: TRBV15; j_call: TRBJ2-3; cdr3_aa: CATSRGGLPDTQYF
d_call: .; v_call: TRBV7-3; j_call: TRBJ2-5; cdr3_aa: CASSHRVRETQYF
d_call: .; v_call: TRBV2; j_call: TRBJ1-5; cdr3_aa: CASSAQGQPQHF
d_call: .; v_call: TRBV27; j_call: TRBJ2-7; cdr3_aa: CASRGSSSYEQYF
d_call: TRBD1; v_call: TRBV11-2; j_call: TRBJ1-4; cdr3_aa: CASSSTTGDEKLFF
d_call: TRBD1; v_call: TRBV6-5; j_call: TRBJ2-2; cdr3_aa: CASSWGDRGRAGELFF
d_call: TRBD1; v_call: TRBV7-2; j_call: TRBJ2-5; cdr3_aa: CASSFRAGGDETQYF
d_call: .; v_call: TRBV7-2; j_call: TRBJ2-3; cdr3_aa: CASRTQGNGPDTQYF
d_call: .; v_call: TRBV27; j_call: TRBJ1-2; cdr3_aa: CASRSSGIGKGYTF
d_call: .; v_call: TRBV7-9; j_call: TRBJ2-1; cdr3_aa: CASSLLANEQFF
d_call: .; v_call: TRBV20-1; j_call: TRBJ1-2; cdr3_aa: CSASRRDGYTF
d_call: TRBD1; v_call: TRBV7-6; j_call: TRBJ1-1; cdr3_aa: CASSRQGSFAEAFF
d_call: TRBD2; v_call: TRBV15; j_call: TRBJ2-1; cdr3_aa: CATSLGTSSYNEQFF
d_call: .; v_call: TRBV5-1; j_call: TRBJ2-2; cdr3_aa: CASSFDFTGELFF
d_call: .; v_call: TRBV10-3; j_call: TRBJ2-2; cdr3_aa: CAIGSGTGELFF